A selection of T cell receptor beta chains follows, all from one sample in a study of shared clonotypes between healthy human individuals. The method was immunoSEQ multiplex PCR; TCRdb's version includes in-frame clones alone and lacks a portion of them. The sample includes fewer than 150,000 clones, about 62% of them seen just once. Sequences were obtained from memory CD8+ T cells sorted from blood. Every receptor here comes from a woman in her thirties in good health. CDR3s include the opening cysteine and the closing phenylalanine or tryptophan. D genes are given only for firm matches. The listing skips clone size in some rows; elsewhere it reads once, few, many or a size class.

abundance	j_gene	d_gene	v_gene	CDR3nt	CDR3aa
.	TRBJ2-7	TRBD1	TRBV7-2	TGTGCCAGCAGCTTGTGGACAGGGTCGGATAACGAGCAGTACTTC	CASSLWTGSDNEQYF
once	TRBJ2-1	TRBD1	TRBV15	TGTGCCACCAGCAGAGAGCGGGACAGGGTTGACAATGAGCAGTTCTTC	CATSRERDRVDNEQFF
medium-sized	TRBJ1-1	.	TRBV11-3	TGTGCCAGCAGCGCCTCGACAGAGAACACTGAAGCTTTCTTT	CASSASTENTEAFF
.	TRBJ2-7	.	TRBV6-5	TGTGCCAGCAGTTACGTTTCCGGGGTCGGCTACGAGCAGTACTTC	CASSYVSGVGYEQYF
.	TRBJ2-3	TRBD2	TRBV10-3	TGTGCCATCAGTGAAATACCCGGGACTAGCGGTAATAGCACAGATACGCAGTATTTT	CAISEIPGTSGNSTDTQYF
.	TRBJ2-3	TRBD2	TRBV2	TGTGCCAGCAGTGAGGGCCCTAGCGGGAGCACAGATACGCAGTATTTT	CASSEGPSGSTDTQYF
once	TRBJ2-7	TRBD1	TRBV28	TGTGCCATCGCGATCCGGGACAGGGTCTACGAGCAGTACTTC	CAIAIRDRVYEQYF
.	TRBJ1-2	.	TRBV4-2	TGTGCCAGCAGCCTGGGGGGGGTAGAGGACTATGGCTACACCTTC	CASSLGGVEDYGYTF
.	TRBJ2-7	TRBD2	TRBV27	TGTGCCAGCGAAAGCCGGGACGGGGGGAACGAGCAGTACTTC	CASESRDGGNEQYF
.	TRBJ1-5	.	TRBV28	TGTGCCAGCACCCCGGGACACTGGGGCAATCAGCCCCAGCATTTT	CASTPGHWGNQPQHF
.	TRBJ2-7	TRBD1	TRBV19	TGTGCCGGACAGGGGATTGACGAGCAGTACTTC	CAGQGIDEQYF
.	TRBJ2-7	.	TRBV27	TGTGCCAGCAGTGGAGGGTCTACCGACAGTAGCTTCATCTACGAGCAGTACTTC	CASSGGSTDSSFIYEQYF
.	TRBJ2-5	.	TRBV7-9	TGTGCCACCTCGGACTGGCTCCAAGAGACCCAGTACTTC	CATSDWLQETQYF
.	TRBJ1-1	.	TRBV7-6	TGTGCCAGCAGCTTCTACGGACATCGCACTGAAGCTTTCTTT	CASSFYGHRTEAFF
many	TRBJ2-1	.	TRBV28	TGTGCCAGCAGTTTGGTCGGGGAACCCTACAATGAGCAGTTCTTC	CASSLVGEPYNEQFF
.	TRBJ1-5	.	TRBV27	TGTGCCAGCAGTGAAACAACGGGGTATCAGCCCCAGCATTTT	CASSETTGYQPQHF
.	TRBJ1-6	.	TRBV10-3	TGTGCCATCAGCCTCGACAGCACCCATTCACCCCTCCACTTT	CAISLDSTHSPLHF
few	TRBJ2-1	TRBD2	TRBV28	TGTGCCAGCAGTTTAGCGGGAGGTTACAATGAGCAGTTCTTC	CASSLAGGYNEQFF
once	TRBJ1-1	.	TRBV4-1	TGCGCCAGCAGCGTGTTCGGGCAGGGGTCCACTGAAGCTTTCTTT	CASSVFGQGSTEAFF
.	TRBJ1-5	TRBD1	TRBV4-2	TGTGCCAGCAGCCAAGAGGTAGTCGGCGCAGGGGGTCAGCCCCAGCATTTT	CASSQEVVGAGGQPQHF
.	TRBJ2-7	.	TRBV4-1	TGTGCCAGCAGCCAAGATGATGCGTCCCCTTCCTACGAGCAGTACTTC	CASSQDDASPSYEQYF
once	TRBJ2-7	.	TRBV6-5	TGTGCCAGCAGTTCATCCCCAGGGTTTCGCGAGCAGTACTTC	CASSSSPGFREQYF
once	TRBJ2-5	TRBD2	TRBV10-3	TGTGCCATCAGTACCCCCGTCGCGACTAGCGGGAACTTAGAGACCCAGTACTTC	CAISTPVATSGNLETQYF
.	TRBJ2-1	TRBD2	TRBV11-2	TGTGCCAGCAGCGGACAAGCGGGAGCGAGCAATGAGCAGTTCTTC	CASSGQAGASNEQFF
few	TRBJ1-5	.	TRBV19	TGTGCCAGTAGTAAGGTGTCAGTGAATCAGCCCCAGCATTTT	CASSKVSVNQPQHF
once	TRBJ2-1	.	TRBV7-2	TGTGCCAGCAGCGTCCCCCGTGAGCACCCTGAGTTCTTC	CASSVPREHPEFF
few	TRBJ2-7	.	TRBV20-1	TGCAGTGCGAGGGGGGGTAGCGAGCAGTACTTC	CSARGGSEQYF
few	TRBJ2-7	.	TRBV11-2	TGTGCCAGCAGCTTAGCCCGGTCAGCCTACGAGCAGTACTTC	CASSLARSAYEQYF
.	TRBJ2-5	.	TRBV9	TGTGCCAGCAGCGTCGACGGCGGGATAAGGGAGACCCAGTACTTC	CASSVDGGIRETQYF
.	TRBJ2-7	.	TRBV10-2	TGCGCCAGCAGTCCGAGCGGCTACGAGCAGTACTTC	CASSPSGYEQYF
.	TRBJ2-1	TRBD1	TRBV10-3	TGTGCCATCAGCACCGGGACAGGGTCCTACAATGAGCAGTTCTTC	CAISTGTGSYNEQFF
.	TRBJ1-1	.	TRBV7-9	TGTGCCAGCAGCCAGAGCGGGGGTCCCACTGAAGCTTTCTTT	CASSQSGGPTEAFF
many	TRBJ1-5	TRBD1	TRBV25-1	TGTGCCAGCACTACAGGGGCCGGCAATCAGCCCCAGCATTTT	CASTTGAGNQPQHF
once	TRBJ2-1	TRBD2	TRBV18	TGTGCCAGCTCACCACCGCCGGGACTAGCGGGAGTCGGTCGAGCTAATGAGCAGTTCTTC	CASSPPPGLAGVGRANEQFF
.	TRBJ2-2	TRBD1	TRBV2	TGTGCCAGCAGTCGTCCGGGACAGGGCTACACCGGGGAGCTGTTTTTT	CASSRPGQGYTGELFF
many	TRBJ1-1	.	TRBV5-1	TGCGCCAGCAGCTTCGGAATCGGGGAGAACACTGAAGCTTTCTTT	CASSFGIGENTEAFF
.	TRBJ2-7	.	TRBV11-2	TGTGCCAGCACTATCGGCGGACCCACCTACGAGCAGTACTTC	CASTIGGPTYEQYF
.	TRBJ1-1	.	TRBV11-2	TGTGCCAGCAGCGTGGGGGTCCCCTTGGTGGCTTTCTTT	CASSVGVPLVAFF
.	TRBJ2-7	.	TRBV28	TGTGCCAGCAGTTTGGTTTTCCAGAACCTTAACGAGCAGTACTTC	CASSLVFQNLNEQYF